This T cell receptor (beta chain) was captured in a study of blood T cells in healthy people across ages. A sample-barcoded 5' primer and a J-beta primer mix were used in a second PCR of roughly 7 to 11 cycles. TCRdb processed the 5' RACE reads anew with MiXCR; each CDR3 protein has one entry. The sample lists around 1,800,000 distinct CDR3 sequences; around 42% were seen once. A minimum of 5 micrograms of total RNA was extracted per sample. The V and J ends lost 4 bases and 2 bases respectively, with 15 bases between them. The CDR3 is 15 residues long. The germline gives CDR1 SEHNR, CDR2 FQNEAQ (reference sequence).

This TCR was recovered from a human donor in good health. The source material was blood. The chain has TRBV7-9 and TRBJ2-7; the D gene is possibly TRBD1 (5 bases). CDR3 region: CASSSPGFKAYEQYF. The CDR3 DNA sequence: TGTGCCAGCAGCTCCCCAGGGTTTAAGGCCTACGAGCAGTACTTC.